This T cell receptor beta chain is drawn from a study of beta chain features in type 1 diabetes. Study information: Healthy donors and patients showed comparable age, gender and cell yields. Overall study results and limits: A pattern of fewer insertions and more deletions at VDJ junctions was seen in type 1 diabetes patients. In every one of the four CD4+ subsets, TCRB CDR3s were moderately but significantly shorter in Type 1 diabetes patients.

Isolation of CD4+ naive, central memory, regulatory and stem cell-like memory cells was achieved by sorting via CD45RO/CCR7/CD25/CD127/CD95/CD27. This clone turned up a few times. Antigen: not known. V was cut by 5 bases and J by 5 bases, with 9 bases left in between. CDR1 is MDHEN, CDR2 SYDVKM, per germline. CDR3 length: 13 amino acids. Expressed TCRB transcripts were sequenced because the entire RNA isolate underwent reverse transcription. Method: immunoSEQ multiplex PCR; TCRdb's copy keeps in-frame clones and lacks some. The table has 300,000 to 350,000 clones, 6.5% to 10% seen once. The receptor was isolated from a young woman in good health. The sequenced sample was central memory CD4+ T cells from blood. This chain links TRBV28 with TRBJ1-4, with unresolved D. The CDR3 spells CASSPVLNEKLFF. CDR3 in DNA: TGTGCCAGCAGTCCCGTCCTAAATGAAAAACTGTTTTTT.